This TCR beta chain was sequenced during a study of cytomegalovirus exposure and HLA in healthy donors. Study-wide results and limits: There were reportedly fewer N-insertions in an Asian-associated ancestry cluster than the roughly 610-donor mean, in a later analysis. The study dropped some indistinguishable V segments, TRBV6-2 and TRBV6-3 among them. An assumption of roughly uniform sequencing depth across donors underlay the presence/absence analyses.

To note about this clone: Its antigen is undetermined.

Trimming cost V 2 bases and J 4 bases, with 12 bases left between them. The germline V gene encodes CDR1 SGHNT and CDR2 YYREEE (reference sequence). The CDR3 runs to 14 residues. PCR primers comprised 60 Vbeta and 13 Jbeta primers. TCRdb keeps only in-frame clones here, not all; method: immunoSEQ multiplex PCR. The data show about 130,000 clones, 8% to 9.5% seen once. Sequenced input: PBMCs. The J gene is TRBJ2-5, the V gene TRBV5-4, with D possibly TRBD2 on 6 matching bases. This receptor was identified in a middle-aged man in good health and CMV-seronegative. Here the CDR3 reads CASSFPGVGETQYF. The CDR3 bases are TGTGCCAGCAGCTTCCCGGGGGTTGGAGAGACCCAGTACTTC.